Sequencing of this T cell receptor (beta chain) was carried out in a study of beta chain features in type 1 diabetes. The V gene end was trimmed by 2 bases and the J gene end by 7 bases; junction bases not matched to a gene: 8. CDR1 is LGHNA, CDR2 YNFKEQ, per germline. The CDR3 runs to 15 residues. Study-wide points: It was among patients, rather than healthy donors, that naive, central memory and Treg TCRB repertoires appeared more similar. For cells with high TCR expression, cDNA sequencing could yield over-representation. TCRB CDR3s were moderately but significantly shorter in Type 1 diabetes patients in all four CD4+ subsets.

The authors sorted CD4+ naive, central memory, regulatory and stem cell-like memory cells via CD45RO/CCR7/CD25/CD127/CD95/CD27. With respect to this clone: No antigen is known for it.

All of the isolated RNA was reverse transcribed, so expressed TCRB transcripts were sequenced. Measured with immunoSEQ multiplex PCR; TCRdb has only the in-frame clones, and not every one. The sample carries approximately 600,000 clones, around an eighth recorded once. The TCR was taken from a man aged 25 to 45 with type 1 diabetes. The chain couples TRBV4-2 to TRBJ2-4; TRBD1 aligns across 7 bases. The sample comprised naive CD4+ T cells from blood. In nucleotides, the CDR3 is TGTGCCAGCAGCCAACTCTCGCGACAGGGCAACATTCAGTACTTC. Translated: CASSQLSRQGNIQYF.